A selection of T cell receptor beta chains follows, all from one sample in a study of blood T cell repertoires in COVID-19. The assay was immunoSEQ multiplex PCR, and TCRdb's table has in-frame clones only and misses some. The data show some 500,000 clones, approximately 88% seen once. Sequencing was carried out using PBMCs or T cells enriched from blood (not recorded which). These receptors came from a woman aged 40 to 50 who had recovered from COVID-19. Both conserved end residues are part of each CDR3. A D gene is named only where the DNA matches it firmly. Clone size, where shown, is once, few, many, or a class for clones that have expanded.

clone_size,j_call,d_call,v_call,cdr3_nt,cdr3_aa
.,TRBJ2-7,TRBD1,TRBV13,TGTGCCAGCAGCTTCGGGACAGGGGAATTGCTCGAGCAGTACTTC,CASSFGTGELLEQYF
.,TRBJ2-7,.,TRBV5-5,TGTGCCAGCAGCCTTCGTGGTGGGGCCTCCTACGAGCAGTACTTC,CASSLRGGASYEQYF
.,TRBJ1-6,.,TRBV4-1,TGCGCCAGCAGCCAAGCGCAGGGTGGCTCCTATAATTCACCCCTCCACTTT,CASSQAQGGSYNSPLHF
.,TRBJ2-7,.,TRBV27,TGTGCCAGCAGTTTGCAGGTCTCCTACGAGCAGTACTTC,CASSLQVSYEQYF
.,TRBJ1-2,.,TRBV19,TGTGCCAGTAGTATGTCTCGATCGGCTAACTATGGCTACACCTTC,CASSMSRSANYGYTF
.,TRBJ2-2,TRBD1,TRBV18,TGTGCCAGCTCACGGACAGGGGAAATGAACACCGGGGAGCTGTTTTTT,CASSRTGEMNTGELFF
.,TRBJ2-3,TRBD1,TRBV14,TGTGCCAGCAGCCCGACAGGGGACCTCACAGATACGCAGTATTTT,CASSPTGDLTDTQYF
.,TRBJ2-1,.,TRBV29-1,TGCAGCGCTACCACAGCAAACTCCTACAATGAGCAGTTCTTC,CSATTANSYNEQFF
.,TRBJ2-3,TRBD1,TRBV4-3,TGCGCCAGCAGCCCGAGACAGGGGGCGCGGGATACGCAGTATTTT,CASSPRQGARDTQYF
.,TRBJ2-3,TRBD1,TRBV29-1,TGCAGCGTTGGAGGGGGCGGGGATACGCAGTATTTT,CSVGGGGDTQYF
.,TRBJ1-2,TRBD1,TRBV27,TGTGCCAGCAGTAGTTCGACAGGGATAAGCTACACCTTC,CASSSSTGISYTF
.,TRBJ2-1,TRBD2,TRBV4-1,TGCGCCAGCAGCCAAGGACTAGCGCACTCCTACAATGAGCAGTTCTTC,CASSQGLAHSYNEQFF
.,TRBJ2-7,.,TRBV5-8,TGTGCCAGCAGCTTGCATCCTATCTTGCGGGAGCAGTACTTC,CASSLHPILREQYF
.,TRBJ2-1,TRBD2,TRBV11-3,TGTGCCAGCAGCGCACGGACTAGCGGGAGCACAGTCGGTGAGCAGTTCTTC,CASSARTSGSTVGEQFF
once,TRBJ2-4,TRBD1,TRBV29-1,TGCAGCGCTCGGGGACAGGGTCCGGTTCAGTACTTC,CSARGQGPVQYF
.,TRBJ2-7,.,TRBV7-8,TGTGCCAGCAGCGCCCAGGGGTTATGGCAGGGGTCCTACGAGCAGTACTTC,CASSAQGLWQGSYEQYF
once,TRBJ1-1,TRBD1,TRBV11-2,TGTGCCAGCAGCTTAGTAGGGACAGATGAAGCTTTCTTT,CASSLVGTDEAFF
.,TRBJ2-1,.,TRBV5-1,TGCGCCAGCAGCTTGGTCTACAGGGATTTGGGCAACAATGAGCAGTTCTTC,CASSLVYRDLGNNEQFF
.,TRBJ1-2,TRBD1,TRBV3-1/TRBV3-2,TGTGCCAGCAGCCTGCTACAGGGGGCTGGGCTCTATGGCTACACCTTC,CASSLLQGAGLYGYTF
.,TRBJ2-7,.,TRBV7-2,TGTGCCAGCAGCTCAAAGGAGAGGGCTAGACTGTACTTC,CASSSKERARLYF
.,TRBJ2-1,TRBD2,TRBV24-1,TGTGCCACCAGTGATTTGCCGACCTCTAGCGGGTCCTCCAATGAGCAGTTCTTC,CATSDLPTSSGSSNEQFF
once,TRBJ2-5,.,TRBV2,TGTGCCAGCAATTTCCGGGGTATGGAGACCCAGTACTTC,CASNFRGMETQYF
.,TRBJ2-7,.,TRBV11-3,TGTGCCAGCAGCTTAGTGAACGTTGTAAGCCACGAGCAGTACTTC,CASSLVNVVSHEQYF
.,TRBJ1-1,TRBD1,TRBV11-2,TGTGCCAGCACCCGGGACAGGGTGAACACTGAAGCTTTCTTT,CASTRDRVNTEAFF
few,TRBJ1-2,.,TRBV5-4,TGTGCCAGCAGCTTGGACAGGAACTATGGCTACACCTTC,CASSLDRNYGYTF
.,TRBJ1-1,.,TRBV11-3,TGTGCCAGCAGCCTATCTACCTACTGGAACACTGAAGCTTTCTTT,CASSLSTYWNTEAFF
.,TRBJ2-2,TRBD2,TRBV15,TGTGCCACCAGCAGAGACCGACTAGCGGCCAACACCGGGGAGCTGTTTTTT,CATSRDRLAANTGELFF
.,TRBJ1-1,.,TRBV29-1,TGCAGCGTTGGGCGGCAGTTGAACACTGAAGCTTTCTTT,CSVGRQLNTEAFF
.,TRBJ2-7,.,TRBV10-3,TGTGCCATCAGTGGGGATGGGAGAGAGCAGTACTTC,CAISGDGREQYF
.,TRBJ1-6,.,TRBV7-8,TGTGCCAGCAGCTTAGAGGCTCGGAGCTCCTATAATTCACCCCTCCACTTT,CASSLEARSSYNSPLHF
.,TRBJ1-5,TRBD1,TRBV6-1,TGTGCCAGCAGTGCCGGGACAGGGGGCTCCCTCAATCAGCCCCAGCATTTT,CASSAGTGGSLNQPQHF
.,TRBJ2-2,TRBD2,TRBV3-1/TRBV3-2,TGTGCCAGCAGCCGCGGGACTAGCGGGAAGAACACCGGGGAGCTGTTTTTT,CASSRGTSGKNTGELFF
once,TRBJ1-5,TRBD1,TRBV3-1/TRBV3-2,TGTGCCAGCAGCCCACCGCGGGACAGGGGGCCGGTACAGCATTTT,CASSPPRDRGPVQHF
.,TRBJ1-2,TRBD1,TRBV7-9,TGTGCCAGCAGCACCTCCGGGACAGGGGACTATGGCTACACCTTC,CASSTSGTGDYGYTF
once,TRBJ1-2,.,TRBV18,TGTGCCAGCTCCCAAAAGGGGTCAGGAGGGGATACCTATGGCTACACCTTC,CASSQKGSGGDTYGYTF
.,TRBJ2-3,TRBD2,TRBV7-9,TGTGCCAGCAGCTTAAAGCGGGAGGGTACAGATACGCAGTATTTT,CASSLKREGTDTQYF
once,TRBJ2-1,TRBD2,TRBV4-2,TGTGCCAGCAGCCAACCCAGCGGGGTGGGCAATGAGCAGTTCTTC,CASSQPSGVGNEQFF
.,TRBJ2-1,TRBD2,TRBV11-3,TGTGCCAGCAGCTTTGCGGGCGGGAGGGACAATGAGCAGTTCTTC,CASSFAGGRDNEQFF
.,TRBJ2-5,.,TRBV7-2,TGTGCCAGCAGCCGTGGTGGAGAAGAGACCCAGTACTTC,CASSRGGEETQYF
.,TRBJ1-1,.,TRBV7-2,TGTGCCAGCAGCTTAGCTTACAGGGATGGCACTGAAGCTTTCTTT,CASSLAYRDGTEAFF
.,TRBJ1-2,TRBD1,TRBV10-2,TGCGCCAGCAGGGCAGGGACAGGGGTTGGGTATGGCTACACCTTC,CASRAGTGVGYGYTF
.,TRBJ2-3,.,TRBV7-9,TGTGCCAGCAGCTTAAGGCGGTCGGGCACAGATACGCAGTATTTT,CASSLRRSGTDTQYF
.,TRBJ1-3,.,TRBV3-1/TRBV3-2,TGTGCCAGCAGCCAAGTCGAGGGCCGAAACACCATATATTTT,CASSQVEGRNTIYF
once,TRBJ2-5,TRBD1,TRBV29-1,TGCAGCGCCTTCCTCCGGGACAGGGCCTGGGAGACCCAGTACTTC,CSAFLRDRAWETQYF
.,TRBJ1-1,TRBD1,TRBV11-2,TGTGCCAGCAGCTTAGATTGGCAGGGGGCGAGCACTGAAGCTTTCTTT,CASSLDWQGASTEAFF
.,TRBJ2-6,TRBD1,TRBV5-1,TGCGCCAGCAGCTTGGTGGGACAGCTCTCTGGGGCCAACGTCCTGACTTTC,CASSLVGQLSGANVLTF
.,TRBJ2-5,.,TRBV2,TGTGCCAGCAGTCAGGGTCAGCAGACCCAGTACTTC,CASSQGQQTQYF
few,TRBJ2-7,.,TRBV4-3,TGCGCCAGCAGCCAAACTTGGACAGCCTCCTACGAGCAGTACTTC,CASSQTWTASYEQYF
.,TRBJ1-4,TRBD1,TRBV4-2,TGTGCCAGCAGCCATCGGACAGGGCGTGAAAAACTGTTTTTT,CASSHRTGREKLFF
.,TRBJ2-5,.,TRBV6-2/TRBV6-3,TGTGCCAGCAGTTACAGCCAGGGGTGGGTAGAGACCCAGTACTTC,CASSYSQGWVETQYF
.,TRBJ1-3,.,TRBV7-2,TGTGCCAGCAGTCCATTGGCACCAAACTCTGGAAACACCATATATTTT,CASSPLAPNSGNTIYF
few,TRBJ1-5,.,TRBV12-3/TRBV12-4,TGTGCCAGCAGTTTTTCGAGTCAGCCCCAGCATTTT,CASSFSSQPQHF
.,TRBJ1-6,.,TRBV27,TGTGCCAGCACTATCGGGACTGTTAATTCACCCCTCCACTTT,CASTIGTVNSPLHF
.,TRBJ2-7,TRBD1,TRBV10-1,TGCGCCAGCAGTCGACAGGGAATAGAGTGCTACGAGCAGTACTTC,CASSRQGIECYEQYF
.,TRBJ2-7,.,TRBV5-1,TGCGCCAGCAGCTTGGATCTTTCCGCCTACGAGCAGTACTTC,CASSLDLSAYEQYF
.,TRBJ1-5,.,TRBV7-8,TGTGCCAGCAGCTCAACTCGACATAATGGTCAGCCCCAGCATTTT,CASSSTRHNGQPQHF
.,TRBJ1-3,.,TRBV5-4,TGTGCCAGCAGCCCTGACAGCTACGGAAACACCATATATTTT,CASSPDSYGNTIYF
.,TRBJ2-1,TRBD2,TRBV3-1/TRBV3-2,TGTGCCAGCAGCCAAGCTACGGGAGGGCCCGATGAGCAGTTCTTC,CASSQATGGPDEQFF
.,TRBJ2-3,TRBD1,TRBV9,TGTGCCAGCAGCATAACCGGGACAGGGGCAACAGATACGCAGTATTTT,CASSITGTGATDTQYF
.,TRBJ2-1,TRBD2,TRBV5-4,TGTGCCAGCAGCTCCTCGACTAGCGGGGGATACAATGAGCAGTTCTTC,CASSSSTSGGYNEQFF